These 7 T cell receptor beta chains share one sample of origin, sequenced in a study of T cell clonotyping in hematopoietic cell transplantation. Measured with immunoSEQ multiplex PCR; TCRdb has only the in-frame clones, and not every one. The repertoire holds 8,500 to 9,000 clones, with roughly 93% as singletons. The specimen comprised PBMCs, sampled 100 days after allogeneic stem cell transplant. These receptors came from a male patient aged 45-59 years who had an allogeneic stem cell transplant from a related donor, so T cells may come from the graft donor. Some clones in this sample may be carry-over from other donors' samples.

The V call is TRBV10-1, the J call TRBJ2-4; D uncertain. The CDR3 covers 12 residues. Germline lookup yields CDR1 WNHNN and CDR2 SYGVQD (reference sequence). V was shortened by 3 bases and J by 5 bases, with 5 bases between the two germline ends. CDR3: CASSDGENIQYF. The CDR3 nucleotides read TGCGCCAGCAGTGACGGAGAAAACATTCAGTACTTC.

This rearrangement joins TRBV6-1 to TRBJ2-7; D is undetermined. Trimming stripped 4 bases from V and 2 bases from J, with 9 bases between. Germline values: CDR1 MNHNS, CDR2 SASEGT. CDR3 length: 13 residues. For the CDR3, the DNA is TGTGCCAGCAGTGCGTCATACACCTACGAGCAGTACTTC. Amino acid sequence: CASSASYTYEQYF.

This chain joins TRBV6-5 and TRBJ1-3; D unresolved. The CDR3 has 14 amino acids. CDR1 is MNHEY, CDR2 SVGAGI, per germline. Trimming stripped 2 bases from V and 5 bases from J, with 10 bases between. The CDR3 nucleotides read TGTGCCAGCAGTTACACGAGGGAGAGAAACACCATATATTTT. Translated, it gives CASSYTRERNTIYF.

The CDR3 is CASSDRGTSMNTEAFF. The CDR3 nucleotides read TGTGCCAGTAGTGACAGGGGGACTAGCATGAACACTGAAGCTTTCTTT. The V call is TRBV19, the J call TRBJ1-1; 9 bases match TRBD1. CDR1 LNHDA and CDR2 SQIVND come from the germline V gene (reference sequence). This CDR3 region has 16 residues. The V and J ends lost 5 bases and 0 bases, in that order; junction bases with no gene match: 7. Drawing the rest from reference TRBV19 and TRBJ1-1, the complete variable domain is DGGITQSPKYLFRKEGQNVTLSCEQNLNHDAMYWYRQDPGQGLRLIYYSQIVNDFQKGDIAEGYSVSREKKESFPLTVTSAQKNPTAFYLCASSDRGTSMNTEAFFGQGTRLTVV.

The J gene is TRBJ2-6, the V gene TRBV7-6; D unclear. CDR1 SGHVS and CDR2 FNYEAQ come from the germline V gene. Trimming pared 5 bases from V and 10 bases from J, leaving 3 bases between. CDR3 size: 10 residues. This CDR3 reads CASSGNVLTF. The CDR3 bases are TGTGCCAGCAGCGGGAACGTCCTGACTTTC.

V gene TRBV19 combines with J gene TRBJ2-2; 9 bases line up with TRBD1. Germline CDR1 LNHDA, CDR2 SQIVND (reference sequence). The CDR3 has 16 amino acids. Losses at the gene ends were 6 bases for V and 2 bases for J; bases not matched to a gene: 7. CDR3: CASRFPGQGNTGELFF. As DNA, the CDR3 is TGTGCCAGTAGGTTTCCGGGACAGGGAAACACCGGGGAGCTGTTTTTT.

This clone was seen a handful of times. The V gene is TRBV27, the J gene TRBJ2-7; D not resolved. Deletions cut 5 bases from V and 6 bases from J, with 11 bases between. The germline V gene encodes CDR1 MNHEY and CDR2 SMNVEV (reference sequence). The length of the CDR3 is 12 residues. The CDR3 DNA follows: TGTGCCAGCAGTCCACCGGGTAGCGAGCAGTACTTC. The encoded protein is CASSPPGSEQYF.